The 19 T cell receptor beta chains below were found in one sample sequenced in a study of OX40 agonist ivuxolimab in advanced cancers. Measured with immunoSEQ multiplex PCR; TCRdb has only the in-frame clones, and not every one. Seen here are 75,000 to 100,000 clones, about 80% observed once, and the top ten hold less than 5.5%. This specimen consisted of CD4+ or CD8+ T cells sorted from blood, obtained in a trial of the OX40 agonist ivuxolimab. The receptor set was obtained from an adult with an advanced solid tumor such as melanoma, head and neck, liver or kidney cancer.

The CDR3 sequence is CASSLVQTSTYNEQFF. In DNA, the CDR3 is TGCGCCAGCAGCTTGGTACAGACCTCGACCTACAATGAGCAGTTCTTC. The V call is TRBV5-1, the J call TRBJ2-1; D not certain. Trimming took off 0 bases at V and 2 bases at J, with 12 bases between the two ends. Germline CDR1 is SGHRS and CDR2 is YFSETQ. The CDR3 has 16 amino acids.

The V gene is TRBV2, the J gene TRBJ2-7; TRBD2 aligns across 10 bases. The CDR3 consists of 17 residues. After removal of 7 bases from V and 1 base from J, the junction contained 13 bases not matched to a gene. Germline V gives CDR1 SNHLY, CDR2 FYNNEI. The CDR3 DNA reads as TGTGCCAGCAATCGCCTGCCACTAGCGGGACCTTCCTACGAGCAGTACTTC. It yields the protein CASNRLPLAGPSYEQYF.

This clone was picked up a small number of times. The chain links TRBV2 to TRBJ2-2; a weak D match, TRBD1 (6 bases). The germline gives CDR1 SNHLY, CDR2 FYNNEI. The V end was cut by 7 bases, the J end by 1 base, with 13 bases between. The CDR3 is 15 amino acids. CDR3 loop: CASKQIGGNTGELFF. The CDR3 coding sequence is TGTGCCAGCAAACAAATAGGGGGGAACACCGGGGAGCTGTTTTTT.

CDR3 region: CASSQGGRIQSSGNTIYF. CDR3 sequence (DNA): TGCGCCAGCAGCCAAGGGGGGCGCATCCAGAGCTCTGGAAACACCATATATTTT. The V gene is TRBV4-1, the J gene TRBJ1-3; tentative D call: TRBD1 (6 bases). Germline V CDR1 and CDR2: MGHRA, YSYEKL. V lost 1 base, J lost 0 bases, and 16 bases lay in between. The CDR3 has 18 amino acids.

The chain joins TRBV13 to TRBJ2-5; TRBD1 is a possible D gene (5 bases). The CDR3 loop spans 12 amino acids. Germline lookup yields CDR1 PRHDT and CDR2 FYEKMQ (reference sequence). Trimming cost V 2 bases and J 7 bases, with 8 bases left between them. The CDR3 is CASSLQGGTQYF. The CDR3 nucleotides read TGTGCCAGCAGCTTACAGGGTGGGACCCAGTACTTC.

The CDR3 nucleotides are TGTGCCAGCAGTGAAGTGGGAGGTTACGAGCAGTACTTC. Protein product: CASSEVGGYEQYF. The chain uses TRBV6-1 and TRBJ2-7; weak D call: TRBD2 (6 bases). CDR1 is MNHNS and CDR2 is SASEGT in the germline V gene. Trimming pared 1 base from V and 4 bases from J, leaving 8 bases between. The CDR3 runs to 13 residues.

Points on this clone: Other DNA sequences from this sample encode an identical CDR3 as well. The chain uses TRBV9 and TRBJ2-2, with D possibly TRBD2 on 6 matching bases. The CDR3 is made up of 13 amino acids. V was cut by 2 bases and J by 5 bases, with 7 bases left in between. The V gene's germline CDR1 is SGDLS and CDR2 YYNGEE. CDR3 DNA sequence: TGTGCCAGCAGCGTCGGGGGAACCGGGGAGCTGTTTTTT. This gives the protein CASSVGGTGELFF.

This sequence joins TRBV19 and TRBJ2-2; D tentatively fits TRBD1 or TRBD2 (5 bases each). The V and J ends lost 4 bases and 8 bases respectively, with 11 bases between them. Germline V gives CDR1 LNHDA, CDR2 SQIVND (reference sequence). This CDR3 is built from 13 residues. The CDR3 nucleotides read TGTGCCAGTAGTAACAGCGAGGGGGGGGAGCTGTTTTTT. Amino acids: CASSNSEGGELFF.

The chain combines TRBV4-3 with TRBJ2-3, with 10 bases lining up with TRBD2. The CDR3 runs to 16 residues. With V trimmed by 1 base and J by 3 bases, 4 bases remained unmatched. Germline CDR1 and CDR2: LGHNA and YSLEER. CDR3 loop: CASSQGERGGTDTQYF. The DNA of the CDR3 is TGCGCCAGCAGCCAAGGGGAGCGGGGGGGAACAGATACGCAGTATTTT.

The V call is TRBV7-3, the J call TRBJ2-7; possibly TRBD2 for D (5 bases). Trimming shortened V by 4 bases and J by 5 bases, and 9 bases separated the two germline ends. Germline lookup yields CDR1 SGHTA and CDR2 FQGTGA. This CDR3 has 12 residues. The CDR3 DNA is TGTGCCAGCAGCTCCTCCGGGGACGAGCAGTACTTC. This encodes CASSSSGDEQYF.

This clone was seen more than once but under ten times. The chain employs TRBV7-8 and TRBJ1-5; no clear D gene. Germline CDR1 is SGHVS and CDR2 is FQNEAQ. V was cut by 5 bases and J by 1 base, with 15 bases left in between. This CDR3 has 16 amino acids. The CDR3 region is CASSPRAPTSNQPQHF. The CDR3 DNA reads TGTGCCAGCAGCCCCCGCGCACCTACAAGCAATCAGCCCCAGCATTTT.

The CDR3 region is CASGLITKTGQNQPQHF. In nucleotides, the CDR3 is TGTGCTAGTGGTTTGATCACGAAGACAGGCCAAAATCAGCCCCAGCATTTT. The V call is TRBV12-5, the J call TRBJ1-5; tentatively, D is TRBD1 (6 bases). The V gene lost 2 bases and the J gene lost 4 bases, with 18 bases spanning the gap. Germline values: CDR1 LGHNT, CDR2 FRNRAP. This CDR3 comprises 17 residues. Looking up the rest from reference TRBV12-5 and TRBJ1-5 gives the full variable domain: DARVTQTPRHKVTEMGQEVTMRCQPILGHNTVFWYRQTMMQGLELLAYFRNRAPLDDSGMPKDRFSAEMPDATLATLKIQPSEPRDSAVYFCASGLITKTGQNQPQHFGDGTRLSIL.

This clone turned up a few times. The chain has TRBV7-9 and TRBJ2-6; D gene uncertain. Germline loops: CDR1 SEHNR, CDR2 FQNEAQ (reference sequence). The CDR3 is 16 residues long. Deletions cut 6 bases from V and 0 bases from J, with 12 bases between. This chain's CDR3 is CASSTLRASGANVLTF. For the CDR3, the DNA is TGTGCCAGCAGTACGCTACGGGCCTCTGGGGCCAACGTCCTGACTTTC.

J is TRBJ2-7 and V is TRBV7-2; no definite D call. Trimming removed 3 bases at V and 1 base at J, with 4 bases between. Germline V gives CDR1 SGHTA, CDR2 FQGNSA. This CDR3 region has 12 residues. CDR3 in amino acids: CASSLGSYEQYF. CDR3 nucleotides: TGTGCCAGCAGCTTGGGTTCCTACGAGCAGTACTTC.

Only a few counts were recorded for this clone. This sequence joins TRBV6-5 and TRBJ2-1; D gene unclear. Germline V CDR1 and CDR2: MNHEY, SVGAGI. Trimming shortened V by 2 bases and J by 0 bases, and 8 bases separated the two germline ends. CDR3 length: 15 residues. Written as DNA, the CDR3 is TGTGCCAGCAGTTACGACGTAAGCTCCTACAATGAGCAGTTCTTC. It translates to CASSYDVSSYNEQFF.

The chain carries TRBV7-6 and TRBJ2-1, with 10 bases lining up with TRBD2. This CDR3 contains 15 residues. The V segment lost 5 bases and the J segment 7 bases; nucleotides outside the gene matches: 8. Germline loops: CDR1 SGHVS, CDR2 FNYEAQ. Here the CDR3 DNA reads TGTGCCAGCAGCACCCTAGCGGGGGCAGGGAATGAGCAGTTCTTC. It is translated as CASSTLAGAGNEQFF.

The rearrangement uses TRBV4-1 and TRBJ1-2, with 8 nucleotides matching TRBD1. The CDR3 extends over 15 amino acids. After removal of 5 bases from V and 2 bases from J, the junction contained 7 bases not matched to a gene. Germline CDR1 is MGHRA and CDR2 is YSYEKL. CDR3 amino acids: CASSWPDRDNYGYTF. CDR3 bases: TGCGCCAGCAGCTGGCCGGACAGGGACAACTATGGCTACACCTTC.

The V and J genes are TRBV30 and TRBJ2-2; perhaps TRBD2 as D (5 bases). V was pared by 5 bases and J by 2 bases, with 12 bases between. The CDR3 is 14 residues long. CDR1 is GTSNPN, CDR2 SVGIG, per germline (reference sequence). CDR3 nucleotides: TGTGCCTGGTTACTAGGCACAAACACCGGGGAGCTGTTTTTT. This codes for CAWLLGTNTGELFF.

This clone was counted once. The chain is built from TRBV7-2 and TRBJ2-1; D possibly corresponds to TRBD1 (6 bases). Germline-derived CDR1 and CDR2 are SGHTA and FQGNSA. The V end was cut by 5 bases, the J end by 6 bases, with 23 bases between. The CDR3 spans 17 residues. The DNA of the CDR3 is TGTGCCAGCAGCCTTACCAGGGGTAGAGGTTCGGCCAATGAGCAGTTCTTC. Translating gives CASSLTRGRGSANEQFF.